This TCR beta chain comes out of a study of regulatory and conventional T cells in RAG deficiency (dated by TCRdb to the late 2010s). Looking at the study overall: High-throughput TCR beta sequencing was used to compare the diversity and composition of the Treg, conventional CD4+ and CD8+ T cell repertoires of RAG-deficient patients with those of healthy controls.

In the germline V gene, CDR1 corresponds to SGHTA and CDR2 to FQGTGA. The V and J ends are trimmed by 4 bases and 7 bases, leaving 8 bases between them. Inclusive of the bounding cysteine and phenylalanine, the CDR3 is 12 residues long. Only the CDR3 portion is preserved as DNA: 36 bases, with reading frame beginning at the first base. Study-wide findings and limitations: For some subjects, some analyses of T-cell subsets were not performed. Sorted CD25-high CD127-low cells from Omenn syndrome patients may represent peripherally activated cells rather than bona fide Treg cells. Unique TCR beta sequences from Treg cells were approximately 100-fold fewer in Omenn syndrome and CID/AS patients than controls, versus around 9.1-fold for other subsets. RAG-deficient patients showed markedly lower Shannon entropy and higher Simpson indices than control T-cell subpopulations. Shorter CDR3 lengths were found in all patient T-cell subsets, and >85% Treg-Tconv repertoire overlap at nucleotide and amino acid level was observed in Omenn syndrome patients.

Before genomic DNA extraction, regulatory T cells were purified from blood as CD4+CD25-high CD127-low cells. Repertoire analyses used fewer than ten healthy control donors as the comparison group. As concerns this clone: Its target antigen remains unknown. No qualities accompany the bases; no much larger clone lies one base away.

The library was made by the immunoSEQ multiplex PCR assay. Rearranged TCR beta chain products were amplified from genomic DNA of sorted T-cell subsets and sequenced. The authors' pipeline ran thus. Repertoire diversity of productive TCR beta rearrangements was quantified using Shannon entropy and Simpson indices. Clonal expansion was assessed using the summed frequency of the 100 most abundant productive TCR beta clonotypes among total reads. A self-reactivity index based on amino acid usage at CDR3beta positions 6 and 7 was applied to the TRB repertoires. Repertoire analyses used two-way ANOVA; flow cytometric analyses used Student t or Mann-Whitney tests. Drawn from immuneACCESS, this table holds only the in-frame rearrangements with V and J called that TCRdb kept. Clones are partly lost; checked studies trace under half to an unresolved V gene and leave the rest unexplained. V, J and clone size reflect that table, while D and trimming were determined from the DNA. This sample holds under 30,000 clones; around nine tenths were observed only once. The top ten clones comprise 0.7% to 0.95% of the sample.

A further study also used this sample, focusing on regulatory T cells. The second study's paper adds: The multiplex PCR used 52 forward TRBV primers and 13 reverse TRBJ primers, with assay-based and computational corrections for amplification bias. Restricted unique TRB V-J pairs and skewed V and J gene usage were observed in patient repertoires, most markedly in regulatory T cells. Between CD3G-deficient patients and healthy controls, the study compared T-cell receptor beta repertoires in sorted regulatory T cells, conventional CD4+ T cells and CD8+ T cells. Ficoll density separation was used to isolate peripheral blood mononuclear cells. Rearranged TRB loci were amplified from genomic DNA by multiplex PCR within the immunoSEQ assay. Sequencing of the TRB amplicons was done on an Illumina HiSeq platform. Raw sequences were error-filtered and aligned to reference gene sequences by custom algorithms, then analyzed with the immunoSEQ online tools. Frequencies of productive and nonproductive TRB rearrangements were evaluated among both unique and total sequences. Groups were compared by t tests, Mann-Whitney tests or two-way ANOVA performed in Prism software.

This sequence was found in a human donor in good health. The sequencing input was Tregs sorted from blood. Here the chain combines TRBV7-3 and TRBJ1-5; there is no confident call for the D gene. The CDR3 has the sequence CASSSGRQPQHF. The sequence in DNA is TGTGCCAGCAGCTCTGGGAGACAGCCCCAGCATTTT.